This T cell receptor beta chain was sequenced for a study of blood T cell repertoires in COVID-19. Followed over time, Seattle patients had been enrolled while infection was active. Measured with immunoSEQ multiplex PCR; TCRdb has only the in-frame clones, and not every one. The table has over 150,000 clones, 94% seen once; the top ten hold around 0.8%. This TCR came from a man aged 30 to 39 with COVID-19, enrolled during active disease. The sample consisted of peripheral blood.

The CDR3: CASSQKINRGWDSPLHF. In DNA form, the CDR3 reads TGTGCCAGCAGCCAAAAAATAAACAGGGGTTGGGATTCACCCCTCCACTTT. The rearrangement links TRBV3-1 (or the pseudogene TRBV3-2) to TRBJ1-6; 7 bases are a match to TRBD1. This CDR3 has 17 amino acids. CDR1 is LGHDT and CDR2 is YNNKEL in the germline V gene (reference sequence). Trimming removed 2 bases from V and 8 bases from J; junction bases left unmatched: 12.